The source of this T cell receptor (beta chain) is a study of sequential checkpoint blockade in melanoma (dated by TCRdb to about 2019). Broadly, across the study: Using 1:1 randomization, the trial assigned patients either to first-line nivolumab followed by ipilimumab (arm A) or to ipilimumab followed by nivolumab (arm B). Maintenance nivolumab was given following each of the two trial sequences. On the study overall, not on this receptor specifically: The response-prediction model combining TCR metrics and mutation burden needs validation in larger, independent patient cohorts.

The germline V gene (reference sequence) sets CDR1 to SGHNT and CDR2 to YYREEE. Measured from the cysteine to the phenylalanine, the CDR3 is 15 residues long. Of the read, only the CDR3 DNA is kept; its 45 bases are in frame from base 1. V trim: 3 bases; J trim: 3 bases; unmatched bases: 6. TCRbeta CDR3 regions were immunosequenced from genomic DNA with the immunoSEQ Assay. Before high-throughput sequencing, the genomic DNA was amplified using bias-controlled multiplex PCR. As for the authors' bioinformatics: To quantify the absolute abundance of each unique TCRbeta CDR3 region, the sequences were collapsed and filtered. Clonality, defined as 1 minus Pielou's evenness, was calculated using only productive rearrangements. Clones with significantly greater frequencies in on-treatment versus baseline samples were identified using a previously published method. This immuneACCESS table, as held by TCRdb, lists in-frame sequences with V and J called but not all clones. Of the missing ones, under half trace to an unresolved V gene in checked studies; the others have no known cause. D and trimming were read from the DNA, whereas the V and J calls and clone size are those reported in that table. This sample is represented by 25,000 to 35,000 clones; about 83% of them were singletons. About a sixth of the sample rests with the top ten.

Read against the paper, the sample's treatment or condition label means: randomized to nivolumab then ipilimumab (arm A) or the reverse (arm B). Prior DNA-damaging chemotherapy had not been received by any trial patient. A FACS Aria II flow cytometer was used to sort live CD3+CD8+ cells that were negative for CD19 and CD56 from thawed PBMCs. CheckMate 064, a randomized, open-label phase II trial of sequential checkpoint blockade, was the source of the samples, all of which came from patients with melanoma. Leukapheresis was used to collect peripheral blood mononuclear cells, which were then purified with Ficoll-Paque and frozen in human serum with roughly 10% DMSO. Immediately after sorting, the purity of sorted blood CD3+CD8+ cells was verified to be >95%, after which DNA was extracted. This clone was observed once. Its antigen has not been determined. No clone much larger than this one lies a single base away; base qualities are absent.

The rearranged segments are TRBV5-4 and TRBJ1-1, with 9 bases in between that match TRBD1. The receptor's source is a human donor with melanoma. The input for sequencing was CD8+ T cells sorted from blood (inferred from file names), taken from a patient given nivolumab and ipilimumab in sequence. The nucleotide sequence is given as TGTGCCAGCAGCTCCCGGACAGGGGCGGACACTGAAGCTTTCTTT. This is translated as CASSSRTGADTEAFF. Here the CDR3 is joined to the reference TRBV5-4 and TRBJ1-1 genes, and the full variable domain is: ETGVTQSPTHLIKTRGQQVTLRCSSQSGHNTVSWYQQALGQGPQFIFQYYREEENGRGNFPPRFSGLQFPNYSSELNVNALELDDSALYLCASSSRTGADTEAFFGQGTRLTVV.